This T cell receptor (beta chain) emerged from a study of T cell responses to AZD1222 COVID-19 vaccine. Deletions cut 5 bases from V and 1 base from J, with 8 bases between. Germline V gene sequence: CDR1 ENHRY, CDR2 SYGVKD. CDR3 length: 13 residues. Generated by immunoSEQ multiplex PCR, the TCRdb table keeps only in-frame clones and is missing some. The sample has about 92,000 clones; roughly nine tenths are singletons. The V and J genes are TRBV10-3 and TRBJ1-1; D might be TRBD1 (5 bases). The sequence was obtained from an adult in good health. The source material was peripheral blood, sampled on day 0 of AZD1222 vaccination. For the CDR3, the DNA is TGTGCCATCAGTAGACAGCAGAACACTGAAGCTTTCTTT. It encodes CAISRQQNTEAFF.